Here is one T cell receptor beta chain with its context. The antigen remains unidentified. The sample originates from a study of blood T cell dynamics during melanoma immunotherapy. The study, taken as a whole, reports: Whether repertoire-driving clones were melanoma-specific could not be determined.

Every bulk PBMC sample received the same 350 ng of DNA. Assay: immunoSEQ multiplex PCR; the TCRdb copy retains only in-frame clones and omits some. The top ten hold roughly 6.9% of the sample, which has some 10,000 clones, around 86% seen once. Time point reported: week 3, after first cycle of checkpoint inhibitor. This CDR3 has 17 residues. V lost 1 base and J lost 5; bases outside the gene matches: 10. Germline-derived CDR1 and CDR2 are LGHNA and YSLEER. This clonotype was obtained from a human donor with melanoma. The J gene is TRBJ2-3, the V gene TRBV4-3; 9 bases align to TRBD1. The source material was blood, sampled from a patient treated with checkpoint blockade. CDR3: CASSQGLRDRVRDTQYF. DNA of the CDR3: TGCGCCAGCAGCCAAGGTCTCCGGGACAGGGTTAGAGATACGCAGTATTTT.